This TCR beta chain appears in the sequencing data of a study of cytomegalovirus exposure and HLA in healthy donors (dated by TCRdb to the late 2010s). About the study as a whole: An earlier analysis of several hundred of the donors reported around 280 Gb of sequence data and 90 million to 120 million unique TCR beta sequences obtained from approximately 180 million T cells. Among 300 to 450 genotyped donors of the cohort, an average of around 240,000 unique TCR beta nucleotide sequences were sequenced per donor, about a sixth of them non-productive. A later genetic analysis took genome-wide SNP genotypes for about three fifths of the 666 donors and used that subset as a discovery cohort. The T cell repertoires of 666 subjects were profiled by immunosequencing and related to cytomegalovirus serostatus. HLA typing covered class I and class II loci at four-digit resolution. A later analysis re-examined previously published TCR beta repertoires from just over 650 donors and added high-resolution HLA genotyping to investigate patterns of TCR occurrence. The study combined high-throughput TCR immunosequencing, statistical association of individual TCRs with disease status, and machine learning to predict cytomegalovirus infection status. Besides the first cohort of hundreds of subjects, a separate validation cohort made up of about 120 different subjects was used. The study aimed to test whether cataloging public T cell receptors could reveal signatures of past pathogen exposure. Among the roughly 370 genotyped donors, 75% to 90% belonged to the genetic ancestry cluster associated with self-reported Caucasian donors. Typing coverage differed by locus: A, B, C, DRB1 and DQB1 were typed in roughly 620-640 donors, DQA1 in 522, DPA1 in 600 to 610, and DPB1 in roughly 470. Because of strong linkage in the cohort, roughly five DR-DQ haplotypes were treated as single units for association and clustering. Alongside the repertoire data, information on donor age, sex, ethnicity and CMV serostatus was compiled. Rather than drawing on any new phenotypic data, the later analysis identified candidate immune exposures from TCR beta sequences and the way those sequences occurred across donors. An early release covering over 500 HLA-typed donors comprised approximately 290 gigabases of sequencing data and approximately 80 million unique TCR sequences. All discovery cohort repertoires had been generated using a single sequencing platform. An earlier analysis of several hundred of the donors used high-throughput TCR beta sequencing to judge whether each TCR beta V gene segment behaved as functional or pseudogenic.

V lost 5 bases and J lost 2 bases, and the count of bases not matched to a germline gene is 9. Looking up the germline V gene yields CDR1 SGHAT and CDR2 FQNNGV. Including cysteine and phenylalanine, the CDR3 has 15 amino acids. Just CDR3 DNA is preserved here, 45 bases in frame from base 1. What the authors observed across the whole study: The authors suggested that the approach could potentially be extended to other disease states and immunological phenotypes. This cohort had only TCR beta chains sequenced, and the lack of alpha or paired-chain data limited which features could be detected. According to a later analysis, most CMV-associated TCR beta chains appeared to be HLA-restricted, and the HLA associations seemed to be driven largely by CMV exposure. CMV serostatus was the only immune exposure information available for the cohort. Some IMGT-functional V segments, including TRBV6-2 and TRBV6-3, could not be told apart with the 87-base-pair reads, so those segments were excluded. Because counts were too low, some 16 rarely observed V segments, including chromosome 9 orphons, were excluded from the earlier analysis of around 640 of the donors. According to a later genetic analysis, donors in an Asian-associated ancestry cluster had fewer N-insertions in productive TCRs than the approximately 650-donor mean. In vitro tests confirmed that a few of the cytomegalovirus-associated TCR beta chains recognize cytomegalovirus antigens. A later analysis found that TCR association rates varied across HLA loci, with DRB1 alleles showing the most associated TCRs and HLA-C alleles the fewest. In a later genetic analysis, a missense DCLRE1C variant was associated with V-gene and J-gene trimming of TCR beta chains, and the association was replicated in an independent cohort. In both the original and validation cohorts, the classifier was reported to diagnose cytomegalovirus status with high specificity and sensitivity. A group of highly shared sequence variants was considered likely to be a technical artifact of the sequencing pipeline. The study gave a list of over 150 TCR beta chains associated with cytomegalovirus. Roughly uniform sequencing depth across donors was assumed in presence/absence analyses, although this assumption may not hold. A later analysis associated 15,000 to 20,000 TCR beta sequences with specific HLA alleles at a false discovery rate of 0.05. Most TCR sequences were observed very rarely across donors, whereas some public TCRs were present in many individuals. In an earlier analysis of 587 of the donors, most TCR beta V segments were observed in productive rearrangements about 90% or about 30% of the time, broadly matching IMGT annotations. Compared with equally common non-associated chains, HLA-associated TCR beta chains in a later analysis were more clonally expanded and had lower generation probabilities. A further reported finding was that TCR beta sequences accurately predicted the HLA-A and HLA-B alleles for most subjects in the first cohort. Assigning TCR associations to individual alleles was difficult when HLA alleles, especially DR and DQ, strongly co-occurred. Several of the top co-occurrence clusters appeared to be linked to parvovirus B19, influenza, CMV and Epstein-Barr virus, according to a later analysis. Linkage disequilibrium might explain the correlated functional status among segregating V segments, but an unknown experimental factor could not be excluded. HLA typing was unavailable for some donors at each locus, so association tests used only the typed subset.

As to this clone: What antigen it recognizes has not been identified. Qualities for individual bases were not recorded, and no much larger clone is one base off.

Library preparation used the immunoSEQ multiplex PCR assay. For the multiplex PCR, a mixture combining 60 forward primers for TCR Vbeta segments and 13 reverse primers for TCR Jbeta segments was used. Amplification of the CDR3 region of rearranged TCR beta genes was performed with a multiplex PCR assay on genomic DNA. On the Illumina HiSeq System, the amplified TCR beta libraries were sequenced as 87-base-pair reads. Concerning the study's data processing: A later analysis counted about 80 million unique TCR beta chains across the 670 or so repertoires, and roughly 9.9 million of these chains were shared by at least two donors. To remove PCR and sequencing errors, raw reads were error-corrected and collapsed into unique sequences using a nearest-neighbor algorithm that merged closely related sequences. To assign V, D and J gene segments, CDR3 sequences were aligned to IMGT reference sequences. For a sequence to be retained, at least a six-nucleotide match to both a V gene segment and a J gene segment was required. A rearrangement was called productive if the CDR3 had no stop codons and remained in frame with V and J, and every other rearrangement was called non-productive. CDR3 was defined by IMGT convention, running from the second conserved V-encoded cysteine to the conserved J-encoded phenylalanine. In an earlier analysis of roughly 580 of the donors, sequences lacking an unambiguous match to a single V gene segment were excluded. An earlier analysis of almost 600 of the donors classified V segments as functional when productive rearrangements were above 56.7% and as segregating when the standard deviation between donors was above 5%. To diagnose cytomegalovirus status from the catalog of TCR beta chain sequences, a statistical classification framework was built. V and J gene assignment, in a later analysis, came from comparing TCR nucleotide sequences with IMGT/GENE-DB human TR gene sequences. A later analysis assigned CDR3 sequences and most-parsimonious VDJ recombination scenarios with the TCRdist pipeline. A later analysis defined each TCR beta chain by its CDR3 amino acid sequence plus V-gene family, and excluded reads lacking a unique V-gene family. To address suspected cross-contamination and a sequencing artifact, a later analysis removed around 590 highly shared, low-generation-probability nucleotide sequences. In a later analysis, a clonal expansion index was calculated for each public chain from normalized within-repertoire ranks of inferred template counts. A later analysis computed generation probabilities with a VDJ recombination model fitted to out-of-frame rearrangements, and checked the results against IGoR. A later analysis scored TCR-TCR, TCR-HLA and TCR-CMV co-occurrence with hypergeometric tests, applying a repertoire-size bias correction to TCR pairs. In a later analysis, false discovery rates were estimated by permuting HLA or CMV assignments 20 times. A later analysis grouped co-occurring TCRs with DBSCAN, adding TCRdist sequence similarity when clustering within HLA-allele-positive subsets. Co-occurrence clustering excluded repertoires with fewer than 30,000 or more than 120,000 public chains, plus five with anomalous nucleotide sharing. In TCRdb, the immuneACCESS table is reduced to in-frame sequences with V and J assigned. These tables do not hold every clone; where another copy was compared, an unresolved V gene accounts for under half, and the others remain unexplained. V and J calls and clone size come straight from that table; D and trimming were deduced from the DNA. The sample table holds approximately 97,000 clones, of which roughly four fifths were seen once. The ten biggest clones cover about 5.5% of the sample.

The cohort comprised more than 550 healthy bone marrow donors. Cohort members were all nominally healthy when sampled, although unrecorded immune exposures were likely present. The donor tested CMV seropositive and was one of the 289 seropositive cohort members. Every donor gave a peripheral blood sample, and the peripheral blood mononuclear cells from that sample were used for TCR beta sequencing. The Qiagen DNeasy Blood Extraction Kit was used to extract genomic DNA from the blood cell samples. Recombination joined TRBV11-2 with TRBJ2-7; 7 bases in between match TRBD1. Sequencing was performed on PBMCs. This TCR derives from a man aged 40-50 years in good health and CMV-seropositive. The DNA sequence follows: TGTGCCAGCAGCCCCGGGACAGTTCCCGCCTACGAGCAGTACTTC. Its translation is CASSPGTVPAYEQYF.